This paragraph reports one T cell receptor beta chain. The sample comes from a study of OX40 agonist ivuxolimab in advanced cancers. About the study: Under the entry rules, prior anti-PD-1, anti-PD-L1 or anti-CTLA-4 therapy was allowed, and 40% had some.

Measured with immunoSEQ multiplex PCR; TCRdb has only the in-frame clones, and not every one. The profile covers approximately 24,000 clones, with over 70% appearing a single time and just over 2% taken by the ten largest. CDR1 is SGHDN and CDR2 is FVKESK in the germline V gene. CDR3 length: 15 residues. J gave up 3 bases and V 6 bases, and 4 bases lay outside the gene matches. Blood specimens came from baseline, cycle 4 day 1, and cycle 7 day 1. The sequencing used CD4+ or CD8+ T cells sorted from blood, collected in a trial of the OX40 agonist ivuxolimab. The sequence derives from an adult with an advanced solid tumor such as melanoma, head and neck, liver or kidney cancer. The chain is built from TRBV14 and TRBJ2-3; 12 bases align to TRBD2. As DNA, the CDR3 is TGTGCCAGCAGTCAGACTAGCGGGGGAACAGATACGCAGTATTTT. It translates to CASSQTSGGTDTQYF.